This T cell receptor beta chain was sequenced during a study of cytomegalovirus exposure and HLA in healthy donors. For the study at large: The 110 or so validation repertoires used a platform that matched the one used for the approximately 610 first-cohort repertoires, as a later analysis reported. Study-level results: Rare TCR sequences predominated, though certain public TCRs were found in many donors. In vitro assays verified that three CMV-associated chains recognized CMV antigens specifically. The authors enumerated around 150 TCR beta chains as linked to cytomegalovirus.

This clone was observed a single time. Its cognate antigen is unknown. Germline V gene sequence: CDR1 SGHKS, CDR2 YYEKEE (reference sequence). The CDR3 is 14 amino acids. Trimming cost V 2 bases and J 3 bases, with 9 bases left between them. Assay: immunoSEQ multiplex PCR; the TCRdb copy retains only in-frame clones and omits some. This sample has 350,000 or so clones; 80% to 90% occur once, and the top ten carry 0.75% to 0.85%. The TCR originated in a woman younger than 35 in good health and CMV-seronegative. The V gene is TRBV5-5, the J gene TRBJ1-5, with a tentative D call TRBD1 (5 bases). The specimen sequenced was PBMCs. The CDR3 sequence is CASSLGDFNQPQHF. The CDR3 nucleotides are TGTGCCAGCAGCTTAGGGGACTTCAATCAGCCCCAGCATTTT.